This TCR beta chain was sequenced during a study of blood T cell repertoires in COVID-19. The wider study: Researchers got acute and convalescent COVID-19 samples from the United States, Italy and Spain. T cells, B-cell-depleted T cells, or PBMCs provided the cDNA or gDNA that served as material.

Original data processing: Using reference gene primer amplification, nucleated cell counts were estimated. Clones were sequenced by immunoSEQ multiplex PCR, and TCRdb holds only the in-frame ones, with some missing. That table is the source of V, J and clone size, and D and trimming were worked out from the DNA. Among 200,000 to 250,000 clones listed, 84% were seen once. The CDR3 loop spans 17 amino acids. CDR1 SGHTS and CDR2 YDEGEE come from the germline V gene. After removal of 1 base from V and 0 bases from J, the junction contained 8 bases not matched to a gene. All enrollees were about 18 to 100 years old and from 25 or so US areas.

The source material was PBMCs or T cells enriched from blood (not recorded which). The sequence was obtained from a man in his sixties who had recovered from COVID-19. This chain links TRBV5-8 with TRBJ2-3; TRBD2 agrees at 7 bases. CDR3 nucleotides: TGTGCCAGCAGCTTGACGGGGCTAGCGGTGAGCACAGATACGCAGTATTTT. Translated, it gives CASSLTGLAVSTDTQYF.